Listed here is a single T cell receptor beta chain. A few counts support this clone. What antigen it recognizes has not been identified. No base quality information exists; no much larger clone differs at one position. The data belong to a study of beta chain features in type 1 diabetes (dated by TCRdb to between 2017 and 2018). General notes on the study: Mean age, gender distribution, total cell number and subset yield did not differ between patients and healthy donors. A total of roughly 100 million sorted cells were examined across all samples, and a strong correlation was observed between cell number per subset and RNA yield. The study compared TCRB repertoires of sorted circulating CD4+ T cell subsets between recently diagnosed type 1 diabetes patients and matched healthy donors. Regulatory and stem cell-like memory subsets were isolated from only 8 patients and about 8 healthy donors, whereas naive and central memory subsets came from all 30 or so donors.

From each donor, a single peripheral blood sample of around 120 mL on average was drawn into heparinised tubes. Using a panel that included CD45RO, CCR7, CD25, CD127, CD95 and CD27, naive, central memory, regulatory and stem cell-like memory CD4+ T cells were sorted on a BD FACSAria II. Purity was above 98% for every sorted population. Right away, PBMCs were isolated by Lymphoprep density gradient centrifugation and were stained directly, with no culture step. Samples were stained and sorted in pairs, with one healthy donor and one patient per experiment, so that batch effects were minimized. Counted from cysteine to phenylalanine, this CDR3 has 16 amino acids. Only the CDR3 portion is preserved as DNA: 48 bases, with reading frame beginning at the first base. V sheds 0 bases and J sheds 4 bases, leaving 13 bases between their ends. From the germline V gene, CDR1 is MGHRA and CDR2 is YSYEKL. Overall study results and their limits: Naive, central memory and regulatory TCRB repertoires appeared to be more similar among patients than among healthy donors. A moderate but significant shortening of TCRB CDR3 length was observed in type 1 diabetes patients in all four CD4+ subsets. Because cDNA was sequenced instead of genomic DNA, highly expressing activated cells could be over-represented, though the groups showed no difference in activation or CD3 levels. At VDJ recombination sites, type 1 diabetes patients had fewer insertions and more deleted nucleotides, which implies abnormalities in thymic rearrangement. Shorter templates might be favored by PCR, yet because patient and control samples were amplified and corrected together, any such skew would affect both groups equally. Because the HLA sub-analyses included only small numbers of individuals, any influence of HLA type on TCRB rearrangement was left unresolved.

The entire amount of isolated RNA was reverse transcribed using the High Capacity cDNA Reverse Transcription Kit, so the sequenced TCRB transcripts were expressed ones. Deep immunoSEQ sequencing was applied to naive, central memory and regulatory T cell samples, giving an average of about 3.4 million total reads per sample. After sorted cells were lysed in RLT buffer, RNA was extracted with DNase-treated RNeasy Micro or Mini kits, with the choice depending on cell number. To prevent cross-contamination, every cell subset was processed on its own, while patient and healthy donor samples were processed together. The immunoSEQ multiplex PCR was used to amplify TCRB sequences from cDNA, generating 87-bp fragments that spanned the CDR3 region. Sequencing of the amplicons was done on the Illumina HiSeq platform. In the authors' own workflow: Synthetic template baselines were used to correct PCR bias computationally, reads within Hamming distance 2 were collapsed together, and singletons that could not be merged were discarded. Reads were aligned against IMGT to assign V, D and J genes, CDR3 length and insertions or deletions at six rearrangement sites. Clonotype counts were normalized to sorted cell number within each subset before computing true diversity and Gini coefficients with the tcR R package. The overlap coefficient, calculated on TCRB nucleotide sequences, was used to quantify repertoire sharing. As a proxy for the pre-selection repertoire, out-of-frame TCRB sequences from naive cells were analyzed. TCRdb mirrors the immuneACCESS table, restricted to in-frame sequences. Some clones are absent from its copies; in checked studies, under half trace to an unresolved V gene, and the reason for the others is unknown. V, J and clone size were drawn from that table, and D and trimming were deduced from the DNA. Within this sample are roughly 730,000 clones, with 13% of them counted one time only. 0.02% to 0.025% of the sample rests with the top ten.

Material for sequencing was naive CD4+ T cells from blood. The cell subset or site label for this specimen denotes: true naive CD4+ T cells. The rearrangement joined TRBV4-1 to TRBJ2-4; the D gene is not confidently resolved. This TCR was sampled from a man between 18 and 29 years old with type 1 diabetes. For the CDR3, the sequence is CASSQEWTPGKNIQYF. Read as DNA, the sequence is TGCGCCAGCAGCCAAGAATGGACCCCCGGGAAAAACATTCAGTACTTC.